In this sample, the clone carrying this TCR beta chain is medium-sized. The sample is drawn from a study of blood T cell repertoires in COVID-19. The repertoire was sequenced with immunoSEQ multiplex PCR; TCRdb's copy has only in-frame clones and lacks some. The table lists roughly 190,000 clones, 65% to 85% of them singletons, with under 4% in the top ten. The CDR3 is 14 residues long. Germline CDR1 and CDR2: MRHNA and SNTAGT. J was trimmed by 5 bases and V by 2 bases; bases with no gene match: 1. The chain combines TRBV6-4 with TRBJ2-3; 10 nucleotides agree with TRBD1. The sequenced sample consisted of PBMCs or T cells enriched from blood (not recorded which). This sequence originates from a woman in her twenties or thirties who had been exposed to COVID-19. CDR3 nucleotides: TGTGCCAGCAGTGACGGACAGGGGGAAGATACGCAGTATTTT. Protein sequence: CASSDGQGEDTQYF.